The source of this TCR beta chain is a study of blood T cell repertoires in COVID-19. As for the study in general: Donors in the United States, Italy and Spain gave samples during acute or convalescent COVID-19. The analysed material was cDNA or gDNA that came from T cells, B-cell-depleted T cells, or PBMCs.

As processed by the authors: Amplification with reference gene primers provided the estimates of nucleated cell counts. Clones were sequenced by immunoSEQ multiplex PCR, and TCRdb holds only the in-frame ones, with some missing. Clonal size and the V and J genes are those of that table, whereas D and trimming came from the DNA. The repertoire holds over 250,000 clones, with approximately 85% as singletons. Germline CDR1 and CDR2: LGHDT and YNNKEL (reference sequence). The CDR3 extends over 13 amino acids. V shed 1 base and J 15 bases; nucleotides not matched to a gene: 5. The TCR was taken from a human donor in a cohort sampled during active COVID-19. The J gene is TRBJ2-1, the V gene TRBV3-1 (or the pseudogene TRBV3-2); 11 bases line up with TRBD2. Sequencing was carried out using peripheral blood. The DNA of the CDR3 is TGTGCCAGCAGCCAAGGGGTTACTAGCGGGAGGTTCTTC. Translation gives CASSQGVTSGRFF.